What follows describes a single T cell receptor beta chain. The antigen is unknown. The source of the sample is a study of cytomegalovirus exposure and HLA in healthy donors. The study's findings and limits: In a later analysis, TCR association rates varied by HLA locus: DRB1 most, HLA-C fewest. Fewer N-insertions (relative to the roughly 670-donor mean) were reportedly seen in an Asian-associated ancestry cluster in a later analysis.

The PCR made use of 60 Vbeta and 13 Jbeta primers. The repertoire was sequenced with immunoSEQ multiplex PCR; TCRdb's copy has only in-frame clones and lacks some. The sample lists fewer than 120,000 clones; over 60% were seen once. This receptor was obtained from a woman aged 30 to 39 in good health and CMV-seronegative. The sequencing input was PBMCs.

The CDR3 loop reads CASSFGLAGRRETQYF. The CDR3 DNA sequence: TGTGCCAGCAGCTTCGGACTAGCGGGAAGGCGTGAGACCCAGTACTTC. This sequence joins TRBV5-4 and TRBJ2-5; 12 bases map to TRBD2. With V trimmed by 2 bases and J by 5 bases, 7 bases remained unmatched. This CDR3 has 16 residues. Germline assignment: CDR1 SGHNT and CDR2 YYREEE (reference sequence).